Following are 24 T cell receptor beta chains from one sample sequenced in a study of CD8+ T cells in alopecia areata. Sequencing used cDNA as its template, made by extracting RNA and reverse transcribing it. Profiled with immunoSEQ multiplex PCR; TCRdb holds only in-frame clones, not every one. The data hold around 140,000 clones, with roughly 44% observed a single time. Sequencing input: CD4+ T cells sorted from blood. The receptors stem from a human donor with alopecia areata.

The chain couples TRBV7-9 to TRBJ2-5, with D tentatively TRBD1 (5 bases). Germline values: CDR1 SEHNR, CDR2 FQNEAQ (reference sequence). This CDR3 comprises 16 residues. V gave up 6 bases and J gave up 4 bases, with 21 bases separating them. DNA for the CDR3: TGTGCCAGCAGTGCCCTCCGTCAGGGAAGAGGAGAGACCCAGTACTTC. The encoded protein is CASSALRQGRGETQYF. Using reference TRBV7-9 and TRBJ2-5 for the parts outside the CDR3, the full variable domain is DTGVSQNPRHKITKRGQNVTFRCDPISEHNRLYWYRQTLGQGPEFLTYFQNEAQLEKSRLLSDRFSAERPKGSFSTLEIQRTEQGDSAMYLCASSALRQGRGETQYFGPGTRLLVL.

The rearrangement joins TRBV7-9 to TRBJ2-3; D gene ambiguous. The germline V gene encodes CDR1 SEHNR and CDR2 FQNEAQ (reference sequence). CDR3 size: 12 residues. Trimming removed 2 bases at V and 6 bases at J, with 6 bases between. The CDR3 region is CASSLYPDTQYF. The CDR3 DNA reads as TGTGCCAGCAGCTTATATCCCGATACGCAGTATTTT.

This clone has more than one count but fewer than ten. This chain joins TRBV29-1 and TRBJ2-5; D is unresolved. In germline, CDR1 is SQVTM, CDR2 ANQGSEA. This CDR3 contains 13 residues. V shed 0 bases and J shed 4 bases, with 9 bases lying between them. The CDR3 sequence: CSVEDTGSETQYF. The CDR3 nucleotides are TGCAGCGTTGAAGATACCGGTTCAGAGACCCAGTACTTC.

The chain links TRBV28 to TRBJ2-7; D unresolved. This CDR3 is 12 amino acids long. The V end lost 5 bases, the J end lost 2 bases, and 7 bases lay between the germline ends. The germline V gene has CDR1 MDHEN and CDR2 SYDVKM. The CDR3 loop reads CASSPGPYEQYF. In DNA, the CDR3 is TGTGCCAGCAGTCCTGGGCCCTACGAGCAGTACTTC.

V and J are TRBV5-1 and TRBJ2-1; D unresolved. The CDR3 spans 16 residues. Trimming cost V 0 bases and J 2 bases, with 12 bases left between them. CDR1 and CDR2 (germline): SGHRS, YFSETQ. CDR3 bases: TGCGCCAGCAGCTTGGGGGGAAACTTAGCCTACAATGAGCAGTTCTTC. Amino acid sequence: CASSLGGNLAYNEQFF.

The chain joins TRBV5-1 to TRBJ2-2, with D hard to call. The V end lost 0 bases, the J end lost 1 base, and 10 bases lay between the germline ends. The germline V gene encodes CDR1 SGHRS and CDR2 YFSETQ. The CDR3 extends over 16 amino acids. The CDR3 sequence is CASSLANRVNTGELFF. CDR3 bases: TGCGCCAGCAGCTTGGCCAACCGGGTGAACACCGGGGAGCTGTTTTTT.

This clone appeared a few times. This chain joins TRBV6-5 and TRBJ2-2; unclear D gene. The CDR3 is 15 residues long. Looked up from germline, CDR1 is MNHEY and CDR2 is SVGAGI. V dropped 6 bases and J dropped 2 bases, with 13 bases sitting between them. CDR3 sequence reads: CASSPRKGNTGELFF. As DNA, the CDR3 is TGTGCCAGCAGCCCTCGTAAGGGAAACACCGGGGAGCTGTTTTTT.

This chain joins TRBV9 and TRBJ1-1; possible D gene TRBD1, 5 bases. Trimming took 0 bases from V and 5 from J, leaving 14 bases between them. CDR1 is SGDLS and CDR2 is YYNGEE in the germline V gene. The CDR3 runs 15 residues. CDR3 in DNA: TGTGCCAGCAGCGTAGACCCCAAGGGGCGAACTGAAGCTTTCTTT. Translating it yields CASSVDPKGRTEAFF. Looking up the rest from reference TRBV9 and TRBJ1-1 gives the full variable domain: DSGVTQTPKHLITATGQRVTLRCSPRSGDLSVYWYQQSLDQGLQFLIQYYNGEERAKGNILERFSAQQFPDLHSELNLSSLELGDSALYFCASSVDPKGRTEAFFGQGTRLTVV.

This clone was observed a single time. The genes are TRBV29-1 and TRBJ2-2; D may be TRBD1 (5 bases). Germline V gene data show CDR1 as SQVTM and CDR2 as ANQGSEA. V gave up 7 bases and J gave up 1 base, with 10 bases separating them. CDR3 length: 13 residues. CDR3 DNA: TGCAGCGGACACGGACAGAACACCGGGGAGCTGTTTTTT. This translates into CSGHGQNTGELFF.

V is TRBV7-2 and J is TRBJ2-7, with D possibly matching TRBD1 (7 bases). This CDR3 spans 14 amino acids. V was shortened by 1 base and J by 2 bases, with 9 bases between the two germline ends. The germline gives CDR1 SGHTA, CDR2 FQGNSA. Here the CDR3 DNA reads TGTGCCAGCAGCTTAGGCGGGACAGCCTACGAGCAGTACTTC. It codes for CASSLGGTAYEQYF.

V is TRBV30 and J is TRBJ2-7; 14 bases line up with TRBD2. CDR1 is GTSNPN and CDR2 is SVGIG in the germline V gene (reference sequence). This CDR3 contains 15 residues. V shed 2 bases, J shed 7 bases, and the junction held 7 bases outside the gene matches. The CDR3, as DNA: TGTGCCTGGAGTAAGGGACTAGCGGGAGTCGGGGAGCAGTACTTC. Translating it yields CAWSKGLAGVGEQYF.

This sequence joins TRBV30 and TRBJ1-2; maybe TRBD1 (5 bases). Trimming pared 5 bases from V and 7 bases from J, leaving 14 bases between. Germline CDR1 is GTSNPN and CDR2 is SVGIG (reference sequence). The CDR3 is 12 amino acids. CDR3 DNA sequence: TGTGCCTGGGCCCCGGTGACAGCTGGCTACACCTTC. Encoded protein: CAWAPVTAGYTF.

The CDR3 reads CASSPTPRDYSGNTIYF. As DNA, the CDR3 is TGCGCCAGCAGCCCGACTCCCAGGGATTACTCTGGAAACACCATATATTTT. The chain couples TRBV5-1 to TRBJ1-3; D possibly corresponds to TRBD1 (5 bases). The germline V gene has CDR1 SGHRS and CDR2 YFSETQ. V was shortened by 4 bases and J by 0 bases, with 17 bases between the two germline ends. This CDR3 has 17 residues.

In this sample, this clone turned up a few times. V is TRBV18 and J is TRBJ1-1; no reliable D call. V was cut by 0 bases and J by 4 bases, with 6 bases left in between. The CDR3 sequence is 13 residues long. CDR1 and CDR2 (germline): KGHSH, LQKENI. CDR3 region: CASSPPGSTEAFF. For the CDR3, the DNA is TGTGCCAGCTCACCACCCGGGTCCACTGAAGCTTTCTTT.

The chain couples TRBV30 to TRBJ1-1; D unresolved. This CDR3 is 12 amino acids long. The V and J ends lost 1 base and 8 bases respectively, with 11 bases between them. The germline V gene has CDR1 GTSNPN and CDR2 SVGIG (reference sequence). The DNA for the CDR3 is TGTGCCTGGAGTGGAGATCTGGGGGAAGCTTTCTTT. It is translated as CAWSGDLGEAFF.

This clone appeared once. The chain links TRBV29-1 to TRBJ1-2; tentative D call: TRBD1 (5 bases). The CDR3 has 12 amino acids. Germline lookup yields CDR1 SQVTM and CDR2 ANQGSEA. The V end lost 7 bases, the J end lost 2 bases, and 11 bases lay between the germline ends. CDR3 bases: TGCAGCGCCGAGACAGTAAACTATGGCTACACCTTC. Its protein is CSAETVNYGYTF.

The chain combines TRBV5-5 with TRBJ2-7; 13 bases map to TRBD2. The CDR3 is 16 amino acids. V trimming: 5 bases; J trimming: 3 bases; junction bases outside the gene matches: 8. Germline values: CDR1 SGHKS, CDR2 YYEKEE (reference sequence). The CDR3 protein is CASRREWTSGSYEQYF. For the CDR3, the DNA is TGTGCCAGCAGGAGGGAATGGACTAGCGGGAGCTACGAGCAGTACTTC.

Only a few counts were recorded for this clone. This chain uses TRBV7-9 with TRBJ2-1; D might be TRBD1 (5 bases). This CDR3 contains 14 residues. In germline, CDR1 is SEHNR, CDR2 FQNEAQ (reference sequence). Trimming left V 5 bases short and J 5 bases short, with 13 bases between. The CDR3 spells CASSARTTNNEQFF. CDR3 in DNA: TGTGCCAGCAGCGCCCGGACAACCAACAATGAGCAGTTCTTC.

This clone has only a few counts. The chain uses TRBV5-1 and TRBJ2-2; the D gene could be TRBD1 or TRBD2 (5 bases each). The CDR3 extends over 20 amino acids. Germline assignment: CDR1 SGHRS and CDR2 YFSETQ. V was pared by 6 bases and J by 4 bases, with 31 bases between. CDR3 protein: CASTLIPGPDSFLSTGELFF. The CDR3 coding sequence is TGCGCCAGCACTCTTATCCCGGGACCCGACTCATTTCTGAGCACCGGGGAGCTGTTTTTT.

V is TRBV7-6 and J is TRBJ2-1; D possibly corresponds to TRBD2 (5 bases). Germline V gene lookup returns CDR1 SGHVS and CDR2 FNYEAQ. This CDR3 has 11 residues. V lost 5 bases, J lost 9 bases, and 8 bases lay in between. CDR3 nucleotides: TGTGCCAGCAGCCCGGGGAGTGAGCAGTTCTTC. Translated, it gives CASSPGSEQFF.

This clone turned up a few times. V is TRBV21-1 and J is TRBJ1-2. TRBV21-1 is listed as a pseudogene. CDR3 size: 13 residues. In DNA form, the CDR3 reads TGTGCCAGCAGCAGACGCGGGCCTTATGGCTACACCTTC. Protein: CASSRRGPYGYTF.

The chain combines TRBV30 with TRBJ2-1, with TRBD2 identical over 10 bases. This CDR3 comprises 16 residues. CDR1 GTSNPN and CDR2 SVGIG come from the germline V gene (reference sequence). The V segment lost 3 bases and the J segment 8 bases; nucleotides outside the gene matches: 13. The DNA for the CDR3 is TGTGCCTGGAGAAGAGCGGGAGGGCCTTCTTGGGATGAGCAGTTCTTC. Translating gives CAWRRAGGPSWDEQFF.

V is TRBV7-2 and J is TRBJ1-2; perhaps TRBD1 as D (5 bases). From germline, CDR1 is SGHTA and CDR2 FQGNSA. V was shortened by 5 bases and J by 0 bases, with 7 bases between the two germline ends. This CDR3 has 13 residues. CDR3 nucleotides: TGTGCCAGCAGCCAACAGGCTAACTATGGCTACACCTTC. Translating gives CASSQQANYGYTF. Using reference TRBV7-2 and TRBJ1-2 for the parts outside the CDR3, the full variable domain is GAGVSQSPSNKVTEKGKDVELRCDPISGHTALYWYRQSLGQGLEFLIYFQGNSAPDKSGLPSDRFSAERTGGSVSTLTIQRTQQEDSAVYLCASSQQANYGYTFGSGTRLTVV.

This clone was detected a few times. This chain connects TRBV5-1 to TRBJ2-5, with D unresolved. The CDR3 extends over 14 amino acids. V was pared by 0 bases and J by 4 bases, with 10 bases between. Germline V gives CDR1 SGHRS, CDR2 YFSETQ. CDR3 loop: CASSLGLQRETQYF. CDR3 in DNA: TGCGCCAGCAGCTTGGGGCTCCAACGAGAGACCCAGTACTTC.